Listed below are T cell receptor beta chains from one sample, sequenced in a study of T-cell reconstitution after alpha-beta-depleted transplantation in children. TCRdb recomputed calls from the PCR reads with MiXCR, one row per CDR3 protein. The repertoire holds about 250,000 distinct CDR3 sequences, with 20% to 30% as singletons. Source: PBMCs, mostly from graft donor cells, taken 360 days after TCRalphabeta/CD19-depleted stem cell transplant. Receptors originate from a female patient aged 2-15 years who had a stem cell transplant for congenital amegakaryocytic thrombocytopenia, so the T cells may come from the graft donor. CDR3s include the opening cysteine and the closing phenylalanine or tryptophan. A D gene is named only where the DNA matches it firmly. The size entry is marked missing in some rows and otherwise reads once, few, many or a size class.

j_call | v_call | d_call | clone_size | cdr3_aa | cdr3_nt
TRBJ2-1 | TRBV12-3/TRBV12-4 | TRBD2 | NA | CASRTPRTSGRYEQFF | TGTGCCAGCAGAACTCCGAGGACTAGCGGGAGATATGAGCAGTTCTTC
TRBJ1-2 | TRBV20-1 | NA | once | CSARDMNGYGYTF | TGCAGTGCTAGAGATATGAACGGCTATGGCTACACCTTC
TRBJ2-1 | TRBV12-3/TRBV12-4 | NA | many | CASKGNNEQFF | TGTGCCAGCAAAGGGAACAATGAGCAGTTCTTC
TRBJ2-2 | TRBV6-2/TRBV6-3 | NA | many | CASSRPTGRPNTGELFF | TGTGCCAGCAGTCGTCCAACAGGGCGACCGAACACCGGGGAGCTGTTTTTT
TRBJ2-7 | TRBV20-1 | NA | few | CSALKISFTEDEQYF | TGCAGTGCTTTAAAGATATCCTTTACAGAAGACGAGCAGTACTTC
TRBJ2-3 | TRBV11-1 | TRBD2 | NA | CASSSGLAGAQKQHTQYF | TGTGCCAGCAGCTCGGGACTAGCGGGGGCTCAGAAACAGCATACGCAGTATTTT
TRBJ1-4 | TRBV18 | TRBD1 | NA | CASSPRPGQDNEKLFF | TGTGCCAGCTCGCCTCGGCCGGGACAGGATAATGAAAAACTGTTTTTT
TRBJ2-1 | TRBV20-1 | TRBD1 | few | CSARGSVDSYNEQFF | TGCAGTGCCAGGGGGTCGGTGGACTCCTACAATGAGCAGTTCTTC
TRBJ2-7 | TRBV12-3/TRBV12-4 | TRBD1 | NA | CASSEDRGSSYEQYF | TGTGCCAGCAGTGAGGACAGGGGGAGCTCCTACGAGCAGTACTTC
TRBJ1-5 | TRBV4-1 | NA | few | CASSQDFSWRRNQPQHF | TGCGCCAGCAGCCAAGACTTCAGTTGGAGGCGGAATCAGCCCCAGCATTTT
TRBJ2-7 | TRBV2 | TRBD1 | few | CASSESWTGSSYEQYF | TGTGCCAGCAGTGAATCCTGGACAGGGAGCTCCTACGAGCAGTACTTC
TRBJ2-7 | TRBV12-3/TRBV12-4 | NA | many | CASSSLYEQYF | TGTGCCAGCAGTTCCCTTTACGAGCAGTACTTC
TRBJ1-1 | TRBV11-2 | NA | few | CASSFGDAEAFF | TGTGCCAGCAGCTTCGGGGACGCTGAAGCTTTCTTT
TRBJ2-4 | TRBV7-9 | NA | many | CASSLQGPQYF | TGTGCCAGCAGCTTACAGGGTCCTCAGTACTTC
TRBJ2-6 | TRBV12-3/TRBV12-4 | TRBD1 | NA | CASSPWTGGNVLTF | TGTGCCAGCAGTCCCTGGACAGGGGGCAACGTCCTGACTTTC
TRBJ2-1 | TRBV5-1 | NA | many | CASSLGANNEQFF | TGCGCCAGCAGCTTGGGAGCAAACAATGAGCAGTTCTTC
TRBJ2-2 | TRBV7-8 | NA | NA | CASSLGALVPGELFF | TGTGCCAGCAGCTTAGGGGCATTGGTTCCCGGGGAGCTGTTTTTT
TRBJ1-6 | TRBV7-9 | TRBD1 | NA | CASSTTGDNSPLHF | TGTGCCAGCAGCACGACAGGGGATAATTCACCCCTCCACTTT
TRBJ2-7 | TRBV28 | TRBD1 | NA | CASRDRVTYEQYF | TGTGCCAGCAGGGACAGGGTGACCTACGAGCAGTACTTC
TRBJ1-1 | TRBV25-1 | NA | NA | CASRTQNTEAFF | TGTGCCAGCAGGACACAGAACACTGAAGCTTTCTTT
TRBJ2-2 | TRBV12-3/TRBV12-4 | NA | many | CASTRGDTGELFF | TGTGCCAGCACCAGGGGGGACACCGGGGAGCTGTTTTTT
TRBJ2-1 | TRBV5-1 | TRBD2 | NA | CASSLALAGGHEQFF | TGCGCCAGCAGCTTGGCGCTAGCGGGGGGCCATGAGCAGTTCTTC
TRBJ2-2 | TRBV4-2 | TRBD2 | NA | CASSLQGLAGESGELFF | TGTGCCAGCAGCCTTCAAGGTCTGGCGGGAGAGTCCGGGGAGCTGTTTTTT
TRBJ2-5 | TRBV7-8 | NA | NA | CASSPPAQTQYF | TGTGCCAGCAGCCCCCCGGCGCAGACCCAGTACTTC
TRBJ2-7 | TRBV3-1 | NA | many | CASSHRNYEQYF | TGTGCCAGCAGCCACAGAAACTACGAGCAGTACTTC
TRBJ2-3 | TRBV12-3/TRBV12-4 | TRBD1 | many | CASYSGRDRPTDTQYF | TGTGCCAGCTACTCCGGTCGGGACAGACCCACAGATACGCAGTATTTT
TRBJ2-7 | TRBV12-3/TRBV12-4 | NA | NA | CASSLSFGYEQYF | TGTGCCAGCAGTTTGAGTTTTGGCTACGAGCAGTACTTC
TRBJ2-7 | TRBV4-1 | TRBD2 | NA | CASSQDGGGTIVSPGEQYF | TGCGCCAGCAGCCAAGATGGGGGAGGGACCATAGTATCACCCGGCGAGCAGTACTTC
TRBJ2-7 | TRBV7-2 | NA | few | CASSFRVAGNSYEQYF | TGTGCCAGCAGCTTCCGGGTTGCGGGAAACTCCTACGAGCAGTACTTC
TRBJ1-3 | TRBV15 | TRBD1 | few | CATSGGGADGNTIYF | TGTGCCACCAGCGGAGGGGGCGCGGATGGAAACACCATATATTTT
TRBJ1-1 | TRBV10-3 | NA | NA | CAISALTGLKAFF | TGTGCCATCAGTGCCCTGACAGGCCTCAAAGCTTTCTTT
TRBJ2-1 | TRBV6-1 | TRBD2 | few | CASSGGTSSGGAHLAYNEQFF | TGTGCCAGCAGTGGAGGGACCTCTAGCGGGGGGGCTCACCTGGCGTACAATGAGCAGTTCTTC